This T cell receptor (beta chain) was sequenced during a study of blood T cell repertoires in COVID-19. At the level of the study: Specimens from acute and convalescent COVID-19 originated in the United States, Italy and Spain.

The method was immunoSEQ multiplex PCR; TCRdb's version includes in-frame clones alone and lacks a portion of them. This sample has about 290,000 clones; over 85% occur once, and the top ten carry 11%. The V end was cut by 8 bases, the J end by 1 base, with 14 bases between. Germline V gives CDR1 MGHRA, CDR2 YSYEKL. The CDR3 is 14 amino acids. The chain combines TRBV4-1 with TRBJ1-1; D possibly corresponds to TRBD1 (5 bases). The clonotype was recovered from a woman in her 30s with COVID-19, enrolled during active disease. The sample consisted of peripheral blood. CDR3 sequence (DNA): TGCGCCAGCGCCGTGATGGGGGGGAACACTGAAGCTTTCTTT. It codes for CASAVMGGNTEAFF.